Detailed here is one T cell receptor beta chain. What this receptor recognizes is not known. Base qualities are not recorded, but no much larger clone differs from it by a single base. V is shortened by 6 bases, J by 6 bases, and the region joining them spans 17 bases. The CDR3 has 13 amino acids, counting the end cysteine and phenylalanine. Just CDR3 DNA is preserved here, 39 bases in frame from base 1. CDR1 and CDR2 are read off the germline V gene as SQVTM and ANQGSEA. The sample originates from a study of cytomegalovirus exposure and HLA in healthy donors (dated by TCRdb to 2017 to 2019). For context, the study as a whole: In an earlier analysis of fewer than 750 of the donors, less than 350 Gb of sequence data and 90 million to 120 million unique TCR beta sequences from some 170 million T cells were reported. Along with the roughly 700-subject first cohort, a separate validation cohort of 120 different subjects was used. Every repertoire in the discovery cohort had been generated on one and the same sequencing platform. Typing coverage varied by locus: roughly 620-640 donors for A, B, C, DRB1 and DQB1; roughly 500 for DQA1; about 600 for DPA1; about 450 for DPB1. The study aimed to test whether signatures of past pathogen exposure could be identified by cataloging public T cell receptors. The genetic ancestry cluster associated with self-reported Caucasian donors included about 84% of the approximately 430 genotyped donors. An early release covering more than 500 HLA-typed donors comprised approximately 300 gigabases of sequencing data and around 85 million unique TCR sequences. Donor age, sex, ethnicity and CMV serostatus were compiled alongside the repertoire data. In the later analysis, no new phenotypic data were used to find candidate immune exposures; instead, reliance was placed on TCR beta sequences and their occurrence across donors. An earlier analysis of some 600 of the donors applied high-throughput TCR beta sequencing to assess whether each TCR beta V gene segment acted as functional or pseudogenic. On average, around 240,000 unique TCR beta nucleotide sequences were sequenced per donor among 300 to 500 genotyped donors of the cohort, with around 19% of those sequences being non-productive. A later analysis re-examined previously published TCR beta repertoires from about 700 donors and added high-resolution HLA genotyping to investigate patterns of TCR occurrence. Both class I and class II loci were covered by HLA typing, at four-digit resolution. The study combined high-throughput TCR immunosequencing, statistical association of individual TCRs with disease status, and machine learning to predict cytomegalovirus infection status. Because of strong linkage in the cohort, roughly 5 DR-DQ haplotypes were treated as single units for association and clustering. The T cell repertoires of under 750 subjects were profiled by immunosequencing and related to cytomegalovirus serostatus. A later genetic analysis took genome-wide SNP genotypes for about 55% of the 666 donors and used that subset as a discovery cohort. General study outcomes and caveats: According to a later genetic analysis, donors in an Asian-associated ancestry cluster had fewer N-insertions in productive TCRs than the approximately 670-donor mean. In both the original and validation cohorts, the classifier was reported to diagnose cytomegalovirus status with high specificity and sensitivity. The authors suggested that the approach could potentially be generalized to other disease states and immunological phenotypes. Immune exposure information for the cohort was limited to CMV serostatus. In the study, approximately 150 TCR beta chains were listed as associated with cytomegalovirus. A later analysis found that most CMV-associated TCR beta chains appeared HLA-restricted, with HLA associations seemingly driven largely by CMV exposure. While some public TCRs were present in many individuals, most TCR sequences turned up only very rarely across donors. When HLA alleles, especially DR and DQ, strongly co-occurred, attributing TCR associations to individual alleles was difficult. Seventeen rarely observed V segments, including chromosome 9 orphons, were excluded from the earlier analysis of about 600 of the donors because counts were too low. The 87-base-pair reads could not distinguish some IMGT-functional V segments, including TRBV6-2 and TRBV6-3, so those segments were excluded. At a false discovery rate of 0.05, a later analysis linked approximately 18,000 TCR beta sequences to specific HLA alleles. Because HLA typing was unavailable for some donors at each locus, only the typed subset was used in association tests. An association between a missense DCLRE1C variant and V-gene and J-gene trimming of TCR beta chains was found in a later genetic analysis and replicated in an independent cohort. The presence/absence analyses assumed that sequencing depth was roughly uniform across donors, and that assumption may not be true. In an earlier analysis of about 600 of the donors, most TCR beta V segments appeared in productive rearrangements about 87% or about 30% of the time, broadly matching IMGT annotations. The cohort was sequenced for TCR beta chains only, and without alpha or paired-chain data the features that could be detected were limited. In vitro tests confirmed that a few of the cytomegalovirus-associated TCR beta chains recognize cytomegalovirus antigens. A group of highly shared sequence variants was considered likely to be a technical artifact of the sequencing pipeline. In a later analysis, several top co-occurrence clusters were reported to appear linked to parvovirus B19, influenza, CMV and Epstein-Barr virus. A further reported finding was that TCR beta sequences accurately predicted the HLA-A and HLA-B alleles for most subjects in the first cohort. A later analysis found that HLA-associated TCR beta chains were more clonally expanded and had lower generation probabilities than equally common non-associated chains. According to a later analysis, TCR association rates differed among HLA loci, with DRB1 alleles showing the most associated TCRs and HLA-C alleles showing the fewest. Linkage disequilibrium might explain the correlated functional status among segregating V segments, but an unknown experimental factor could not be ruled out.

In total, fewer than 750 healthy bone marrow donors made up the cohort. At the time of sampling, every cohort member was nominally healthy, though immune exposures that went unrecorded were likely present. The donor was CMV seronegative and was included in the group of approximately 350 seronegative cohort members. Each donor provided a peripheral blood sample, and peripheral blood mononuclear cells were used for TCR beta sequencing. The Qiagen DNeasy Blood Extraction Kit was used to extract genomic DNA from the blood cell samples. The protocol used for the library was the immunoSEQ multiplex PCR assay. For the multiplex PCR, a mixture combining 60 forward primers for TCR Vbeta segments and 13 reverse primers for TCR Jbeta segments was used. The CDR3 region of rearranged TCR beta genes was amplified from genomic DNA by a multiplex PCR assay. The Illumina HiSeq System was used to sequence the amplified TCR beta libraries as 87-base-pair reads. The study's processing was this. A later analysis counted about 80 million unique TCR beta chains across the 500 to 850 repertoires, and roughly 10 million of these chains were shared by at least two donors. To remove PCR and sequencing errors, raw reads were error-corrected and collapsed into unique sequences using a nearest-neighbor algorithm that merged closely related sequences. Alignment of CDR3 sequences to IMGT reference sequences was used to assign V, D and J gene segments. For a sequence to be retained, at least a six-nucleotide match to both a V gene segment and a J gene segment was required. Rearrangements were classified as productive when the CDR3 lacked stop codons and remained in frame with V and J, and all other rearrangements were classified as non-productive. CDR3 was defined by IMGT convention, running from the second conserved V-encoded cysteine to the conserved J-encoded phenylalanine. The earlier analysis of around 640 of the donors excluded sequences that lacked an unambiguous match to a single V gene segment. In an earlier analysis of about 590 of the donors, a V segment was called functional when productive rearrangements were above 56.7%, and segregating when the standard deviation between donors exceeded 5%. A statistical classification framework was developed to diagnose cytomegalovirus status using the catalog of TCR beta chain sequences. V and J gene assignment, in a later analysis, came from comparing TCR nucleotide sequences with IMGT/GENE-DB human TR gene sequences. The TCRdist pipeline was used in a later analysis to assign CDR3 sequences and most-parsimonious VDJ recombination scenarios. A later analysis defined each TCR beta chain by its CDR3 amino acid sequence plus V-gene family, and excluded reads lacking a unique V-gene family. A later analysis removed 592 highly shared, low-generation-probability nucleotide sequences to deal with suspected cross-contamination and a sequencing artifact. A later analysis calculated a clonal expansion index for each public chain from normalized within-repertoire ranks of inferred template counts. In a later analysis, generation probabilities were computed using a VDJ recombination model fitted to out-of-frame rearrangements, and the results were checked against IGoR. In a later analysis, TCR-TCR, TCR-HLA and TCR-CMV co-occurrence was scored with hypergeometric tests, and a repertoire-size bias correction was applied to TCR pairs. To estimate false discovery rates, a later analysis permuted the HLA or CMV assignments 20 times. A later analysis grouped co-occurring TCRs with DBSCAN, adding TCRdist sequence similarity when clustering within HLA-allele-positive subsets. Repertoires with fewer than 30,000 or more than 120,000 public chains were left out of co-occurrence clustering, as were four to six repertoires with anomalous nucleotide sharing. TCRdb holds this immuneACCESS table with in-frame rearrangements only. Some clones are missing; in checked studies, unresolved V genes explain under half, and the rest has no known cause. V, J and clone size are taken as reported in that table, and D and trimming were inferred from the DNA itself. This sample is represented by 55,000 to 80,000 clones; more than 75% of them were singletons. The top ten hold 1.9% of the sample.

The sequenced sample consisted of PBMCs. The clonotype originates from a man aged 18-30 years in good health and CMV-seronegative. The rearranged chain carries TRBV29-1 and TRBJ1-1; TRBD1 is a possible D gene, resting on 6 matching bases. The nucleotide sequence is TGCAGCGTCTCCAGGGACATTCAGGCTGAAGCTTTCTTT. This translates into CSVSRDIQAEAFF.